These 10 T cell receptor beta chains were all obtained from the same sample, sequenced in a study of metastatic and nonmetastatic thyroid tumors. The entire patient cohort was treatment-naive prior to thyroid surgery. MiXCR re-clonotyped the PCR reads for TCRdb. The data hold some 37,000 clones, with more than 45% observed a single time. Sequences were obtained from tumor tissue. These receptors were taken from a male donor with papillary thyroid cancer or a benign thyroid nodule (not recorded which). Some clones in this sample may be carry-over from other donors' samples.

V usage is TRBV9 and J usage is TRBJ1-5; D remains ambiguous. The V gene's germline CDR1 is SGDLS and CDR2 YYNGEE. The CDR3 contains 15 residues. Trimming left V 4 bases short and J 5 bases short, with 16 bases between. The CDR3 DNA reads TGTGCCAGCAGCCCCTCCCCGACTTCGCATCAGCCCCAGCATTTT. Translating gives CASSPSPTSHQPQHF.

This clone was recorded at least ten times. V is TRBV5-6 and J is TRBJ2-2; 7 bases align to TRBD2. In germline, CDR1 is SGHDT, CDR2 YYEEEE. This CDR3 contains 16 residues. The V and J ends lost 4 bases and 4 bases, in that order; junction bases with no gene match: 10. CDR3 amino acids: CASSLWRRGITGELFF. In DNA, the CDR3 is TGTGCCAGCAGCCTGTGGCGGCGGGGGATCACCGGGGAGCTGTTTTTT.

V is TRBV20-1 and J is TRBJ2-7, with TRBD2 matching over 13 bases. Germline values: CDR1 DFQATT, CDR2 SNEGSKA (reference sequence). Unmatched junction bases numbered 3, after V lost 4 bases and J lost 3 bases. The CDR3 loop spans 14 amino acids. The CDR3 loop reads CSAMGLAGIYEQYF. The CDR3 coding sequence is TGCAGTGCTATGGGACTAGCGGGAATCTACGAGCAGTACTTC.

This clone has a handful of counts. V gene TRBV20-1 combines with J gene TRBJ2-1; 8 bases map to TRBD2. The CDR3 consists of 15 residues. Germline CDR1 reads DFQATT; CDR2 reads SNEGSKA (reference sequence). The ends lost 6 bases at V and 2 bases at J; junction bases unmatched: 9. CDR3 in amino acids: CSAPFGGEAYNEQFF. In nucleotides, the CDR3 is TGCAGTGCCCCCTTCGGGGGGGAGGCCTACAATGAGCAGTTCTTC.

The chain combines TRBV5-1 with TRBJ2-2, with 8 bases matching TRBD1. Germline trimming cut 6 bases from V and 7 bases from J; bases unmatched to any gene: 14. Germline V gene data show CDR1 as SGHRS and CDR2 as YFSETQ. This CDR3 region has 16 residues. The DNA for the CDR3 is TGCGCCAGCACTCCCTCAGGACAGGGCGCGAACGGGGAGCTGTTTTTT. It yields the protein CASTPSGQGANGELFF. Based on the CDR3 plus reference TRBV5-1 and TRBJ2-2, the full variable domain is KAGVTQTPRYLIKTRGQQVTLSCSPISGHRSVSWYQQTPGQGLQFLFEYFSETQRNKGNFPGRFSGRQFSNSRSEMNVSTLELGDSALYLCASTPSGQGANGELFFGEGSRLTVL.

The chain recombines TRBV28 with TRBJ2-7; D not resolved. Per the germline V gene, CDR1 is MDHEN and CDR2 is SYDVKM. This CDR3 has 16 amino acids. Between the trimmed V and J ends, which lost 4 bases and 3 bases, there was a span of 19 bases. CDR3 sequence: CASSYLPQSLVYEQYF. DNA for the CDR3: TGTGCCAGCAGTTACCTCCCGCAATCATTGGTCTACGAGCAGTACTTC.

The DNA for the CDR3 is TGTGCCAGCAGCTTAGATCTGGGCCCGATGGGTAACGAGCAGTACTTC. Amino acid sequence: CASSLDLGPMGNEQYF. This chain joins TRBV11-2 and TRBJ2-7; D not certain. Between the trimmed V and J ends, which lost 0 bases and 5 bases, there was a span of 17 bases. CDR1 is SGHAT and CDR2 is FQNNGV in the germline V gene. This CDR3 contains 16 residues.

This clone has ten or more counts. V and J are TRBV18 and TRBJ1-3; no clear D gene. V dropped 8 bases and J dropped 0 bases, with 11 bases sitting between them. In germline, CDR1 is KGHSH, CDR2 LQKENI. This CDR3 comprises 14 residues. CDR3 protein: CASAPRDSGNTIYF. Here the CDR3 DNA reads TGTGCCAGCGCGCCTAGAGACTCTGGAAACACCATATATTTT.

This clone was counted between two and nine times. The V call is TRBV19, the J call TRBJ1-1, with D maybe TRBD1 (5 bases). Germline V lookup: CDR1 LNHDA, CDR2 SQIVND (reference sequence). Between the trimmed V and J ends, which lost 3 bases and 6 bases, there was a span of 8 bases. The CDR3 is 12 amino acids. In DNA form, the CDR3 reads TGTGCCAGTAGTATGCAGGGTTCTGAAGCTTTCTTT. It encodes CASSMQGSEAFF.

The CDR3 spells CSVSYREPREQYF. Here the CDR3 DNA reads TGCAGCGTCTCATACAGGGAGCCACGCGAGCAGTACTTC. The chain joins TRBV29-1 to TRBJ2-7; TRBD1 might be the D (6 bases). The CDR3 loop spans 13 amino acids. The V end lost 6 bases, the J end lost 6 bases, and 18 bases lay between the germline ends. Germline values: CDR1 SQVTM, CDR2 ANQGSEA.